These 17 T cell receptor beta chains were all obtained from the same sample, sequenced in a study of response to subunit inactivated influenza vaccine. TCRdb passed the RT-PCR reads through MiXCR, listing each CDR3 protein once. The repertoire consists of 400,000 to 650,000 distinct CDR3 sequences, with approximately 7.8% occurring once and the leading ten covering roughly 14%. The material sequenced was PBMCs from blood, taken 23 months after vaccination. Receptors were obtained from a man between 50 and 70 years old who received an inactivated influenza vaccine.

This clonotype was detected a few times. For the CDR3, the DNA is TGCGCCAGCAGCCAAGGGTTGCGGAAAGAGACCCAGTACTTC. This sequence encodes CASSQGLRKETQYF. V gene TRBV4-1 combines with J gene TRBJ2-5, with unresolved D. Germline CDR1 is MGHRA and CDR2 is YSYEKL. This CDR3 comprises 14 residues. Between the trimmed V and J ends, which lost 1 base and 3 bases, there was a span of 9 bases.

In its sample, this clonotype was seen many times. This chain links TRBV4-1 with TRBJ1-3, with D unclear. Germline V lookup: CDR1 MGHRA, CDR2 YSYEKL. Between the trimmed V and J ends, which lost 3 bases and 8 bases, there was a span of 11 bases. CDR3 size: 13 residues. The CDR3: CASSHLDEDTIYF. The CDR3 DNA follows: TGCGCCAGCAGCCATCTGGACGAGGACACCATATATTTT.

The genes are TRBV18 and TRBJ2-4; D may be TRBD2 (5 bases). The germline CDR1 and CDR2 sequences are KGHSH and LQKENI. Between the trimmed V and J ends, which lost 3 bases and 1 base, there was a span of 10 bases. This CDR3 has 15 amino acids. The DNA of the CDR3 is TGTGCCAGCTCACCCGGAGACTACGCCAAAAACATTCAGTACTTC. Translation: CASSPGDYAKNIQYF.

A few counts support this clonotype. The gene calls are TRBV14 and TRBJ1-2; D is unresolved. This CDR3 is built from 13 residues. Trimming shortened V by 1 base and J by 4 bases, and 7 bases separated the two germline ends. The V gene's germline CDR1 is SGHDN and CDR2 FVKESK. CDR3 coding DNA: TGTGCCAGCAGCCAAGTATTCCTCTATGGCTACACCTTC. It is translated as CASSQVFLYGYTF.

This clonotype was picked up many times. V is TRBV6-5 and J is TRBJ1-2, with D tentatively TRBD1 (6 bases). The CDR3 runs 16 residues. Trimming stripped 4 bases from V and 4 bases from J, with 19 bases between. Germline CDR1 MNHEY, CDR2 SVGAGI. The CDR3 coding sequence is TGTGCCAGCAGTTTGTCCCGGACAGCCACTTTCTATGGCTACACCTTC. Its protein is CASSLSRTATFYGYTF.

This clonotype was counted only a few times. This chain uses TRBV9 with TRBJ2-2; D is undetermined. CDR3 length equals 15 residues. V was shortened by 0 bases and J by 5 bases, with 11 bases between the two germline ends. Germline V gene data show CDR1 as SGDLS and CDR2 as YYNGEE. In DNA, the CDR3 is TGTGCCAGCAGCGTAGAGGTTACTACTACCGGGGAGCTGTTTTTT. Protein sequence: CASSVEVTTTGELFF.

This clonotype was seen a few times. The V gene is TRBV20-1, the J gene TRBJ2-1; no clear D. The CDR3 has 14 amino acids. In germline, CDR1 is DFQATT, CDR2 SNEGSKA (reference sequence). V lost 6 bases and J 6 bases, leaving 18 bases between the germline ends. CDR3 bases: TGCAGTGCGGCCGGGTCCTGGATTTTCAATGAGCAGTTCTTC. Protein product: CSAAGSWIFNEQFF.

This clonotype was counted only a few times. The genes are TRBV7-9 and TRBJ2-3, with D perhaps matching TRBD1 (6 bases). The germline gives CDR1 SEHNR, CDR2 FQNEAQ (reference sequence). Trimming removed 2 bases at V and 4 bases at J, with 13 bases between. This CDR3 has 15 amino acids. CDR3 amino acids: CASSLNYRVPDTQYF. The CDR3 region has the DNA TGTGCCAGCAGCTTAAATTACAGGGTTCCAGATACGCAGTATTTT.

The chain has TRBV10-3 and TRBJ2-5, with a possible D match to TRBD2 (6 bases). V gave up 0 bases and J gave up 7 bases, with 12 bases separating them. This CDR3 region has 14 residues. Germline-derived CDR1 and CDR2 are ENHRY and SYGVKD. Here the CDR3 DNA reads TGTGCCATCAGTGAGTCGACAAGGCGGGGGACCCAGTACTTC. This translates into CAISESTRRGTQYF.

This clonotype was found many times. The chain joins TRBV12-3 or TRBV12-4 to TRBJ2-5; TRBD1 aligns across 7 bases. The CDR3 sequence is 14 residues long. Trimming cost V 5 bases and J 5 bases; bases outside gene matches: 8. CDR3 bases: TGTGCCAGCAGTCGAGGGACAGCCAGCGAGACCCAGTACTTC. Translated, it gives CASSRGTASETQYF.

There are a few counts of this clonotype. The DNA of the CDR3 is TGCGCCAGCAGCGAAGCGGGCCCTCGGCGTGAGCAGTTCTTC. Encoded protein: CASSEAGPRREQFF. V is TRBV5-1 and J is TRBJ2-1; possible D gene TRBD2, 6 bases. Trimming removed 4 bases at V and 9 bases at J, with 17 bases between. CDR1 and CDR2 (germline): SGHRS, YFSETQ. This CDR3 has 14 amino acids.

The chain employs TRBV7-2 and TRBJ2-2; TRBD2 agrees at 7 bases. V was pared by 5 bases and J by 5 bases, with 11 bases of the junction left unmatched. The length of the CDR3 is 16 residues. Per the germline V gene, CDR1 is SGHTA and CDR2 is FQGNSA. The CDR3 here is CASSLRYAGDTGELFF. CDR3 sequence (DNA): TGTGCCAGCAGCCTCCGGTACGCGGGGGATACCGGGGAGCTGTTTTTT. The variable domain in full, completed from reference TRBV7-2 and TRBJ2-2, reads GAGVSQSPSNKVTEKGKDVELRCDPISGHTALYWYRQSLGQGLEFLIYFQGNSAPDKSGLPSDRFSAERTGGSVSTLTIQRTQQEDSAVYLCASSLRYAGDTGELFFGEGSRLTVL.

This clonotype was seen only a few times. V gene TRBV23-1 combines with J gene TRBJ2-5; the D is unclear. TRBV23-1 belongs to the ORF category, with a function that is uncertain. This CDR3 comprises 15 residues. V was cut by 3 bases and J by 0 bases, with 11 bases left in between. For the CDR3, the DNA is TGCGCCAGCAGTCATACAGAGTTGTACCAAGAGACCCAGTACTTC. Its translation: CASSHTELYQETQYF.

This clonotype has just a few counts. The chain links TRBV20-1 to TRBJ2-1, with 10 positions matching TRBD2. The germline V gene has CDR1 DFQATT and CDR2 SNEGSKA (reference sequence). The CDR3 spans 15 residues. V lost 1 base and J lost 5; bases outside the gene matches: 5. CDR3 region: CSARAYGLADNEQFF. In DNA form, the CDR3 reads TGCAGTGCTAGAGCCTACGGACTAGCGGACAATGAGCAGTTCTTC.

This clonotype was counted between two and nine times. The chain carries TRBV21-1 and TRBJ2-3; the table's D call, TRBD1, has no DNA check behind it. TRBV21-1 is marked as a pseudogene. The CDR3 contains 17 residues. The CDR3 nucleotides are TGTGCCAGCAGCAAAGAGCTAGGGCAGGGGGCCACAGATACGCAGTATTTT. Protein product: CASSKELGQGATDTQYF.

The J gene is TRBJ2-7, the V gene TRBV6-1; D may be TRBD2 (6 bases). This CDR3 comprises 14 residues. CDR1 and CDR2 from the germline V gene are MNHNS and SASEGT. Trimming took off 7 bases at V and 3 bases at J, with 16 bases between the two ends. CDR3 coding DNA: TGTGCCAGCAACCTGGAGGGCCCTCGCTACGAGCAGTACTTC. Its translation is CASNLEGPRYEQYF.

Only a few counts were recorded for this clonotype. The rearrangement uses TRBV12-3 or TRBV12-4 and TRBJ2-1, with D possibly being TRBD1 (6 bases). The CDR3 contains 16 residues. Between the trimmed V and J ends, which lost 9 bases and 6 bases, there was a span of 24 bases. The CDR3 reads CASIPARGRRSNEQFF. CDR3 coding DNA: TGTGCCAGTATTCCAGCCAGGGGACGACGCTCCAATGAGCAGTTCTTC.